This is a list of T cell receptor beta chains from one sample in a study of blood T cell repertoires in COVID-19. This table comes from immunoSEQ multiplex PCR, and its TCRdb copy is limited to in-frame clones, with some not included. The table lists some 150,000 clones, roughly 89% of them singletons. The sample taken for sequencing was peripheral blood. All receptors come from a woman aged 45-65 years with acute or convalescent COVID-19. Both conserved end residues are part of each CDR3. A D gene is named only where the DNA matches it firmly. Where a row states a size, it is once, few, many or the class of an expanded clone; other rows omit it.

TRBV6-5	TRBD1	TRBJ1-2	.	TGTGCCAGCTCCCCTGGACAGGGCAGCTATGGCTACACCTTC	CASSPGQGSYGYTF
TRBV7-8	TRBD2	TRBJ2-5	.	TGTGCCAGCAGCTTAGGACTAGCGGTCCAAGAGACCCAGTACTTC	CASSLGLAVQETQYF
TRBV12-5	.	TRBJ1-5	.	TGTGCTAGTGGTACTGGTCAGGGGCAGCCCCAGCATTTT	CASGTGQGQPQHF
TRBV7-2	.	TRBJ2-4	.	TGTGCCAGCAGCTTATCGTCCAAAAACATTCAGTACTTC	CASSLSSKNIQYF
TRBV11-2	TRBD1	TRBJ1-2	.	TGTGCCAGCAGCCCCGGGCTTGGGGACAGGGGTGGCTACACCTTC	CASSPGLGDRGGYTF
TRBV3-1/TRBV3-2	TRBD2	TRBJ2-1	.	TGTGCCAGCAGCCCCGCTAGCGGGGAATCCGCTGAGCAGTTCTTC	CASSPASGESAEQFF
TRBV5-1	.	TRBJ2-3	.	TGCGCCAGCAGACGAGGCAGCGGCACAGATACGCAGTATTTT	CASRRGSGTDTQYF
TRBV4-2	.	TRBJ2-7	.	TGTGCCAGCAGCAGAGACAGCCTTCTTTACGAGCAGTACTTC	CASSRDSLLYEQYF
TRBV3-1/TRBV3-2	.	TRBJ2-2	few	TGTGCCAGCAGCCAAGGAGGCGGGACCGGGGAGCTGTTTTTT	CASSQGGGTGELFF
TRBV18	.	TRBJ1-2	.	TGTGCCAGCTCACCACGTCAAGGGGCAGAAGGCTACACCTTC	CASSPRQGAEGYTF
TRBV4-2	.	TRBJ1-1	.	TGTGCCAGCAGCCAAGAAAGAGTGAACACTGAAGCTTTCTTT	CASSQERVNTEAFF
TRBV19	.	TRBJ2-1	few	TGTGCCAGTAGTGAGCAGCACCGGGGGGAGCAGTTCTTC	CASSEQHRGEQFF
TRBV11-2	TRBD2	TRBJ2-5	.	TGTGCCAGCAGCTTTACTAGCGGGGGGCCGGGAGAGACCCAGTACTTC	CASSFTSGGPGETQYF
TRBV9	.	TRBJ1-2	.	TGTGCCAGCAGCGCCCCCAATGGCTACACCTTC	CASSAPNGYTF
TRBV3-1/TRBV3-2	TRBD2	TRBJ2-5	.	TGTGCCAGCAGCCAACAACTAGCGGGAGGGCCAATGGAGACCCAGTACTTC	CASSQQLAGGPMETQYF
TRBV3-1/TRBV3-2	TRBD2	TRBJ2-1	.	TGTGCCAGCAGCACACCGGGACTAGCGGGACCTGGCACCTACAATGAGCAGTTCTTC	CASSTPGLAGPGTYNEQFF
TRBV19	TRBD1	TRBJ2-5	.	TGTGCCAGTAGTTTTTGGACAGGGGGGAGACAAGAGACCCAGTACTTC	CASSFWTGGRQETQYF
TRBV11-3	.	TRBJ1-1	.	TGTGCCAGCAGCTCCCAGGACAAAGTTAAAATGAACACTGAAGCTTTCTTT	CASSSQDKVKMNTEAFF
TRBV27	TRBD2	TRBJ2-7	.	TGTGCCAGCAGTATTAGCGGGAGGAACTCCTACGAGCAGTACTTC	CASSISGRNSYEQYF
TRBV7-9	.	TRBJ1-2	.	TGTGCCAGCAGCTTAGAACTATTGACTGAGGATGGCTACACCTTC	CASSLELLTEDGYTF
TRBV4-1	.	TRBJ1-3	few	TGCGCCAGCAGCCAAGATGACAGCCCGCTAAACACCATATATTTT	CASSQDDSPLNTIYF
TRBV5-1	.	TRBJ2-1	.	TGCGCCAGCAGTCCGAGCGAGGAATACAATGAGCAGTTCTTC	CASSPSEEYNEQFF
TRBV29-1	.	TRBJ2-3	.	TGCAGCGCTATGAGCGGCAGCACAGATACGCAGTATTTT	CSAMSGSTDTQYF
TRBV7-2	TRBD1	TRBJ2-2	.	TGTGCCAGCAGCGCAGACCGGGACAGGGGGCTCTACACCGGGGAGCTGTTTTTT	CASSADRDRGLYTGELFF
TRBV5-1	.	TRBJ1-1	.	TGCGCCAGCAGATTCCAGGGGAACACTGAAGCTTTCTTT	CASRFQGNTEAFF
TRBV11-2	.	TRBJ1-2	.	TGTGCCAGCAGCTTAGAGGCGGGGGGCAAAGGTGGCTACACCTTC	CASSLEAGGKGGYTF
TRBV4-2	.	TRBJ1-2	.	TGTGCCAGCAGCCAAGAACAGTATGGCTACACCTTC	CASSQEQYGYTF
TRBV5-1	TRBD1	TRBJ1-1	.	TGCGCCAGCAGCACCGGACAGGGGTCGGAGACTGAAGCTTTCTTT	CASSTGQGSETEAFF
TRBV7-8	.	TRBJ1-2	.	TGTGCCAGCAGCTTAGCGCGACAGCCAGAAAGCTACACCTTC	CASSLARQPESYTF
TRBV30	.	TRBJ1-4	.	TGTGCCTGGAGCCGGGGGAATGAAAAACTGTTTTTT	CAWSRGNEKLFF
TRBV10-3	.	TRBJ2-2	.	TGTGCCATCAGGCAGGGAACGGGTACCGGGGAGCTGTTTTTT	CAIRQGTGTGELFF
TRBV11-3	.	TRBJ1-1	.	TGTGCCAGCAGCTACGCAGTGAACACTGAAGCTTTCTTT	CASSYAVNTEAFF
TRBV20-1	TRBD2	TRBJ2-7	.	TGCAGTGCTAGTCAGACTAGCGGGTGGAGCTCCTACGAGCAGTACTTC	CSASQTSGWSSYEQYF
TRBV7-9	TRBD1	TRBJ1-4	.	TGTGCCAGCAGCCCCGGGACAGGGAATGAAAAACTGTTTTTT	CASSPGTGNEKLFF
TRBV19	.	TRBJ1-5	once	TGTGCCAGCGACCGGGGCCGGGAGGGCAATCAGCCCCAGCATTTT	CASDRGREGNQPQHF
TRBV19	TRBD1	TRBJ1-6	.	TGTGCCACCCAGGGGGCCAGTTCACCCCTCCACTTT	CATQGASSPLHF
TRBV12-5	.	TRBJ2-1	.	TGTGCTAGTGGTTTGCCGCCCGGGGATGAGCAGTTCTTC	CASGLPPGDEQFF
TRBV7-9	TRBD1	TRBJ1-1	.	TGTGCCAGCAGCTGGGACAGGGTGGGGAAAACTGAAGCTTTCTTT	CASSWDRVGKTEAFF
TRBV6-5	.	TRBJ2-7	.	TGTGCCAGCACCCGGGGAGCAGGCCAGACCTACGAGCAGTACTTC	CASTRGAGQTYEQYF
TRBV4-3	TRBD1	TRBJ1-1	.	TGCGCCAGCAGCCTCTACAGGGGGCCGGCCACTGAAGCTTTCTTT	CASSLYRGPATEAFF
TRBV27	TRBD2	TRBJ2-3	.	TGTGCCAGCAGTTTGAGCGGGGGTAGCACAGATACGCAGTATTTT	CASSLSGGSTDTQYF
TRBV6-1	.	TRBJ1-5	.	TGTGCCAGCAGTGAAGGGCAGACCGGGCAGCCCCAGCATTTT	CASSEGQTGQPQHF
TRBV18	TRBD1	TRBJ1-3	.	TGTGCCAGCTCACCTTCGCCGGGACAGAGCTCTGGAAACACCATATATTTT	CASSPSPGQSSGNTIYF
TRBV4-1	.	TRBJ2-1	.	TGCGCCAGCAGCAAAGTTGGAGTAAGTGAGCAGTTCTTC	CASSKVGVSEQFF
TRBV27	TRBD2	TRBJ2-3	.	TGTGCCAGCAGTGCCAGCGGGAGGTTGTCAGATACGCAGTATTTT	CASSASGRLSDTQYF
TRBV9	TRBD1	TRBJ1-6	once	TGTGCCAGCAGCCAATCCGGGACAGAGAATTCACCCCTCCACTTT	CASSQSGTENSPLHF
TRBV5-1	TRBD2	TRBJ2-3	.	TGCGCCAGCAGCTTGGGCGGGAGGGCCCTTTCTTGGGCGGATACGCAGTATTTT	CASSLGGRALSWADTQYF
TRBV19	.	TRBJ2-2	.	TGTGCCAGTAGGCCTTCGAGGGCCGGGGAGCTGTTTTTT	CASRPSRAGELFF